This T cell receptor (beta chain) was profiled in a study of CXCR3-negative and CXCR3-positive naive CD8 T cells. Researchers prepared the TRB cDNA libraries using 5' RACE with UMI labels. No DNA is given; TCRdb re-called the 5' RACE reads and lists each CDR3 protein once. The sample totals 100,000 or so distinct CDR3 sequences. A word on this clonotype: Its antigen is not identified.

Germline-derived CDR1 and CDR2 are SGHRS and YFSETQ. The CDR3 runs 16 residues. Findings and caveats of the study: CXCR3-positive naive cells had more hydrophobic TRB CDR3s than CXCR3-negative naive cells.

The clonotype originates from a human donor in good health. Some clones in this sample may be carry-over from other donors' samples. Material: naive CXCR3+ CD8+ T cells from blood. Documented subset: CD45RO-CCR7+CD27+CD95- naive CD8+ T cells expressing CXCR3 (TNR3+). The chain recombines TRBV5-1 with TRBJ2-3. CDR3 residues: CASSLGVRQATDTQYF.